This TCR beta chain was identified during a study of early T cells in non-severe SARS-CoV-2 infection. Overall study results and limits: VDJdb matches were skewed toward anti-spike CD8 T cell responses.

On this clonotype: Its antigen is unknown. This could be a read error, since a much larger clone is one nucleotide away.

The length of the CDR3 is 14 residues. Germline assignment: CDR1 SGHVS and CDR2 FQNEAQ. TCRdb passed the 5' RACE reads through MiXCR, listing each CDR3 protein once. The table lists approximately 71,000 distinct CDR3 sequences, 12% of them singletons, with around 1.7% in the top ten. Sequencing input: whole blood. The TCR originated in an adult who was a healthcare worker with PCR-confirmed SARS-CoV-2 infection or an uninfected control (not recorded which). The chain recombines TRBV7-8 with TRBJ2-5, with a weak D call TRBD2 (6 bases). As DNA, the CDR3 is TGTACCAGCAGCTTAATTGCGGGGAAGGAGACCCAGTACTTC. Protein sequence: CTSSLIAGKETQYF.